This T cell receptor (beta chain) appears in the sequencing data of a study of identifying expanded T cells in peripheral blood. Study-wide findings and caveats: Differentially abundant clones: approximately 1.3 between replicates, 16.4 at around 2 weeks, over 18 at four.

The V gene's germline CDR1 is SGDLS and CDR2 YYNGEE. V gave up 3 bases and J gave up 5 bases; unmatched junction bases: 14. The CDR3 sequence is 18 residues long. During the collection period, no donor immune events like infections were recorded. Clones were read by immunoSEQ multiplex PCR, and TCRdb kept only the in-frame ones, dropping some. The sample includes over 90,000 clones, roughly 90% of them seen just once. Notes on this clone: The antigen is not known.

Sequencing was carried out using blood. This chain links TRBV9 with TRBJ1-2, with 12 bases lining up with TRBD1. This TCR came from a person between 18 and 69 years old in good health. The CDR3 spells CASSETTGTGGAWYGYTF. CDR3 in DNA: TGTGCCAGCAGCGAAACAACCGGGACAGGGGGCGCTTGGTATGGCTACACCTTC. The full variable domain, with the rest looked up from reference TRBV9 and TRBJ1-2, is DSGVTQTPKHLITATGQRVTLRCSPRSGDLSVYWYQQSLDQGLQFLIQYYNGEERAKGNILERFSAQQFPDLHSELNLSSLELGDSALYFCASSETTGTGGAWYGYTFGSGTRLTVV.